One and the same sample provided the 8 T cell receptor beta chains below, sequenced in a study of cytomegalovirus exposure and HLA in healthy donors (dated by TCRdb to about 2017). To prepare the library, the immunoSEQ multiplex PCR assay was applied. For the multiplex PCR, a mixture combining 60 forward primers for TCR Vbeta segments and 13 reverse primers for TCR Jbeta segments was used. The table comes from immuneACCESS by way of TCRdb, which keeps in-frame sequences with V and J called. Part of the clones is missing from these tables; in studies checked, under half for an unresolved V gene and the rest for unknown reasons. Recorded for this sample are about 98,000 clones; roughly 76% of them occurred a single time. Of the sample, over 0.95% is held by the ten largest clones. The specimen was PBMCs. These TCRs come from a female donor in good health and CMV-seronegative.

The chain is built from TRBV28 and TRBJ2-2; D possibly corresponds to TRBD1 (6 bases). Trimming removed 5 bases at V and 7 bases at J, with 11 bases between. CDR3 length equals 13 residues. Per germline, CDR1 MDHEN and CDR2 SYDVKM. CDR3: CASSTTGVGELFF. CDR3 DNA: TGTGCCAGCAGTACGACAGGTGTCGGGGAGCTGTTTTTT.

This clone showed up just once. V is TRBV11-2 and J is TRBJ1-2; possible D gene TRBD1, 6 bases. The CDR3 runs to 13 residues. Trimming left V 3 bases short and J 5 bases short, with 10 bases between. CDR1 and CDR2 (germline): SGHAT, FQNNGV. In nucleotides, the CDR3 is TGTGCCAGCAGCTTCCCAGGGGTTTATGGCTACACCTTC. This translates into CASSFPGVYGYTF.

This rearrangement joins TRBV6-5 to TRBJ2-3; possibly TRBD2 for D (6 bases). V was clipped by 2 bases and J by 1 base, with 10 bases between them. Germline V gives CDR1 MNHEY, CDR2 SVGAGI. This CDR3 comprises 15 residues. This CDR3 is CASSYARGGTDTQYF. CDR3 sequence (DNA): TGTGCCAGCAGTTACGCGCGGGGAGGCACAGATACGCAGTATTTT.

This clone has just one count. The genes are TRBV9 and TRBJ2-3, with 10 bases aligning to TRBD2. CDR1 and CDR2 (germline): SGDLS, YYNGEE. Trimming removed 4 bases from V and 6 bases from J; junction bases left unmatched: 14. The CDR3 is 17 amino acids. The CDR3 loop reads CASSPRSASGSPDTQYF. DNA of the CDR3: TGTGCCAGCAGCCCCCGATCGGCTAGCGGGAGCCCCGATACGCAGTATTTT. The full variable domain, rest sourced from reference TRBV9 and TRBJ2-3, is DSGVTQTPKHLITATGQRVTLRCSPRSGDLSVYWYQQSLDQGLQFLIQYYNGEERAKGNILERFSAQQFPDLHSELNLSSLELGDSALYFCASSPRSASGSPDTQYFGPGTRLTVL.

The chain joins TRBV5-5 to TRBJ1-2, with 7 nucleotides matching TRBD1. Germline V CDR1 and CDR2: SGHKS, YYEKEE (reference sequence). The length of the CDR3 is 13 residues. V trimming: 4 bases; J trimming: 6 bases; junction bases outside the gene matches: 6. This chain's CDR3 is CASSPTGSDGYTF. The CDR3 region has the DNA TGTGCCAGCAGCCCGACAGGGTCGGATGGCTACACCTTC.

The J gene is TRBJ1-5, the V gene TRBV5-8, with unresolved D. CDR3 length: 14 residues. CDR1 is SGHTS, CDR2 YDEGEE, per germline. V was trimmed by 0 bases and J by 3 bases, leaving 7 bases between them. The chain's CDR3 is CASSLDSNNQPQHF. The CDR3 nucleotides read TGTGCCAGCAGCTTGGACAGTAACAATCAGCCCCAGCATTTT.

CDR3 sequence (DNA): TGTGCCAGCAGCTTAGCTCCGGGGTACACCTACGAGCAGTACTTC. This encodes CASSLAPGYTYEQYF. The chain couples TRBV11-2 to TRBJ2-7; possible D gene TRBD2, 5 bases. The V end was cut by 1 base, the J end by 2 bases, with 12 bases between. The CDR3 sequence is 15 residues long. Germline assignment: CDR1 SGHAT and CDR2 FQNNGV.

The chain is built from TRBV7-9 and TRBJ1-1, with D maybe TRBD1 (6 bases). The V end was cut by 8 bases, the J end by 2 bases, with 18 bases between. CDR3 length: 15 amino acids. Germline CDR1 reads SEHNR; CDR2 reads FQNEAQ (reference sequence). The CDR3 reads CASRPRQVLNTEAFF. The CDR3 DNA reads TGTGCCAGCCGACCCCGACAGGTATTAAACACTGAAGCTTTCTTT.